This T cell receptor beta chain was sequenced for a study of regulatory T cells in long-lasting Graves disease. Across the study: Antithyroid drug intake by newly diagnosed Graves' patients had lasted under 3 months. Regarding the study as a whole: Limited samples may have lowered accuracy.

As to time point: newly diagnosed GD, antithyroid drugs for less than 3 months. The TCR library was made from RNA extracted from PBMCs. Construction of the TCR beta libraries employed iRepertoire HTBI primers in conjunction with Arm-PCR of CDR3 regions. TCRdb processed the multiplex PCR reads anew with MiXCR; each CDR3 protein has one entry. The data show more than 350,000 distinct CDR3 sequences, under 15% seen once. Germline CDR1 DFQATT, CDR2 SNEGSKA (reference sequence). With V trimmed by 0 bases and J by 5 bases, 1 base remained unmatched. The CDR3 consists of 13 residues. This clonotype was seen only a few times. The antigen is unknown. These same records also appear under a second study, on T cells in Graves' hyperthyroidism and ophthalmopathy. Per that paper: Subjects aged 18 to 65 presented with newly diagnosed hyperthyroidism of less than 2 months' duration. Peripheral blood also featured most of the thyroid clonotypes expanded above 0.001.

The V call is TRBV20-1, the J call TRBJ1-2, with TRBD1 matching 9 bases. This receptor was obtained from a young woman with Graves disease. This specimen was peripheral blood mononuclear cells (PBMCs), taken at new diagnosis, from a patient treated with antithyroid drugs. The CDR3 nucleotides are TGCAGTGCTAGAGACGGGACAGGGTATGGCTACACCTTC. Residues: CSARDGTGYGYTF.